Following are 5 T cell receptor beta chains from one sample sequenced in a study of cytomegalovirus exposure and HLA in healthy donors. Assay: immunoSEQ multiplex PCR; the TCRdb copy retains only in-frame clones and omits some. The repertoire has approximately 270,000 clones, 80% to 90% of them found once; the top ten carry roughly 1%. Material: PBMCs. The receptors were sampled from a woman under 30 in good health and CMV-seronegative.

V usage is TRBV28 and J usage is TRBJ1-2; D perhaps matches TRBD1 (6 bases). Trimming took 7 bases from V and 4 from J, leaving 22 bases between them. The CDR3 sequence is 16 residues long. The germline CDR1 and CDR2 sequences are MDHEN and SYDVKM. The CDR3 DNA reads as TGTGCCAGCACCCCCCCCGGACAGACTGCCTCCTATGGCTACACCTTC. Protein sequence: CASTPPGQTASYGYTF.

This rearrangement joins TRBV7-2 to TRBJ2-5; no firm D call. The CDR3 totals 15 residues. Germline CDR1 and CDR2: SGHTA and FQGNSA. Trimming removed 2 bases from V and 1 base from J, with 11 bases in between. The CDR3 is CASSLRGKLQETQYF. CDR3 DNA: TGTGCCAGCAGCTTAAGAGGAAAGCTCCAAGAGACCCAGTACTTC.

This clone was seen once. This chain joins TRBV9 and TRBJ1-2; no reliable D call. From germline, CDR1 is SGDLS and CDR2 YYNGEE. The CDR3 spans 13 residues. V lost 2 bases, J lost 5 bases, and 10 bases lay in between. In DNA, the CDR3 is TGTGCCAGCAGCGTCACTACGGAATATGGCTACACCTTC. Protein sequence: CASSVTTEYGYTF.

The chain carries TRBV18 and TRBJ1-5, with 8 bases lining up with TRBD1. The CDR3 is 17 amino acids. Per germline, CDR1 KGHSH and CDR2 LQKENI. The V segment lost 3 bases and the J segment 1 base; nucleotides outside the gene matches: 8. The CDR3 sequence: CASSPGQGGGSNQPQHF. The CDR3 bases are TGTGCCAGCTCACCTGGACAGGGTGGTGGAAGCAATCAGCCCCAGCATTTT.

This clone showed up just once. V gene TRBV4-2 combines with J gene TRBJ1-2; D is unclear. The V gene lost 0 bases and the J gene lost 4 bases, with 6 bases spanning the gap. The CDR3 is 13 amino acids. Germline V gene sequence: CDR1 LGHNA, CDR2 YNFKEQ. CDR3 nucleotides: TGTGCCAGCAGCCAAGAATCAGGCTATGGCTACACCTTC. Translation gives CASSQESGYGYTF.